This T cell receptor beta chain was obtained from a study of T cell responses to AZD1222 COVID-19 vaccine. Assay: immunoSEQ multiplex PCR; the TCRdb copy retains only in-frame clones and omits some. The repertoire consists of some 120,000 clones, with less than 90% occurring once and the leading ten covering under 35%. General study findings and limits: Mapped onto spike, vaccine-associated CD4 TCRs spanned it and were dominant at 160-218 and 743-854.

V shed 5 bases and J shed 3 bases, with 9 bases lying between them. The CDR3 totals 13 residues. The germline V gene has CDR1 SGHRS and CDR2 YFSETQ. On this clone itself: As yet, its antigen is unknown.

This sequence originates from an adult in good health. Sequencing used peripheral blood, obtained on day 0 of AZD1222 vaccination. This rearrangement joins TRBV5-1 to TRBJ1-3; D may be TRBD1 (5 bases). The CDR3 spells CASRWGSGNTIYF. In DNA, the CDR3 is TGCGCCAGCAGGTGGGGGAGTGGAAACACCATATATTTT. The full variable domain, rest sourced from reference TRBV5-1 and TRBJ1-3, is KAGVTQTPRYLIKTRGQQVTLSCSPISGHRSVSWYQQTPGQGLQFLFEYFSETQRNKGNFPGRFSGRQFSNSRSEMNVSTLELGDSALYLCASRWGSGNTIYFGEGSWLTVV.